These 20 T cell receptor beta chains share one sample of origin, sequenced in a study of cytomegalovirus exposure and HLA in healthy donors. Vbeta (60) and Jbeta (13) primers were used in the PCR. Measured with immunoSEQ multiplex PCR; TCRdb has only the in-frame clones, and not every one. The sample lists 120,000 or so clones, approximately 80% occurring once. The sequenced material came from PBMCs. The receptors were sampled from a woman aged 40 to 50 in good health and CMV-seronegative.

The chain uses TRBV19 and TRBJ2-5; D is perhaps TRBD1 (6 bases). Germline-derived CDR1 and CDR2 are LNHDA and SQIVND (reference sequence). The CDR3 covers 15 residues. V dropped 5 bases and J dropped 5 bases, with 18 bases sitting between them. DNA of the CDR3: TGTGCCAGTAGTCCCCAGTGGGGGCCCGGGGAGACCCAGTACTTC. Encoded protein: CASSPQWGPGETQYF.

This chain joins TRBV7-2 and TRBJ2-7, with 16 nucleotides matching TRBD2. CDR1 and CDR2 (germline): SGHTA, FQGNSA. The length of the CDR3 is 15 residues. V was clipped by 6 bases and J by 7 bases; unmatched bases: 6. The CDR3 bases are TGTGCCAGCAGGTCGGGACTAGCGGGAGGGGGTGAGCAGTACTTC. It codes for CASRSGLAGGGEQYF.

This chain uses TRBV7-3 with TRBJ1-3, with D possibly matching TRBD1 (5 bases). CDR3 length: 17 amino acids. Trimming removed 5 bases from V and 4 bases from J, with 21 bases in between. Germline V gives CDR1 SGHTA, CDR2 FQGTGA. The CDR3 protein is CASSNQPPGVSGNTIYF. CDR3 DNA sequence: TGTGCCAGCAGCAACCAGCCACCGGGGGTGTCCGGAAACACCATATATTTT.

V is TRBV10-3 and J is TRBJ2-7; D possibly corresponds to TRBD2 (7 bases). V was pared by 0 bases and J by 5 bases, with 14 bases between. There are 15 residues in the CDR3. Germline V CDR1 and CDR2: ENHRY, SYGVKD. The CDR3 DNA reads as TGTGCCATCAGTGAGTCGACCGGAGGGGGGGACGAGCAGTACTTC. Protein: CAISESTGGGDEQYF.

The chain joins TRBV4-2 to TRBJ2-7; 10 bases agree with TRBD2. The length of the CDR3 is 16 residues. The V gene end was trimmed by 3 bases and the J gene end by 0 bases; junction bases not matched to a gene: 5. CDR1 and CDR2 (germline): LGHNA, YNFKEQ. CDR3 coding DNA: TGTGCCAGCAGCCAGGGACTAGCGTTGAGCTCCTACGAGCAGTACTTC. It specifies CASSQGLALSSYEQYF.

Regarding this clone: At the DNA level, this CDR3 is encoded by other sequences in the same sample as well. The rearrangement joins TRBV7-2 to TRBJ1-1; D remains unclear. Germline V lookup: CDR1 SGHTA, CDR2 FQGNSA. The CDR3 loop spans 13 amino acids. V dropped 1 base and J dropped 1 base, with 4 bases sitting between them. CDR3 bases: TGTGCCAGCAGCTTAGGTCAGAACACTGAAGCTTTCTTT. This encodes CASSLGQNTEAFF.

Comment on this clone: One end of the junction varies from germline; a read error may be responsible. The rearrangement uses TRBV6-6 and TRBJ1-3; D possibly corresponds to TRBD1 (6 bases). The CDR3 loop spans 14 amino acids. The germline CDR1 and CDR2 sequences are MNHNY and SVGAGI (reference sequence). CDR3 DNA: TGTGCCAGCCGTTACTTTCAGGGGGGAAACACCATATATTTT. It encodes CASRYFQGGNTIYF.

J is TRBJ2-5 and V is TRBV7-8; TRBD2 is a possible D gene (5 bases). Near its end, the DNA agrees better with TRBJ2-7, so the J call may be wrong. The germline CDR1 and CDR2 sequences are SGHVS and FQNEAQ. The CDR3 runs 15 residues. The CDR3 loop is CASSLMSGISYEQYF. CDR3 bases: TGTGCCAGCAGCTTAATGAGCGGTATTTCCTACGAGCAGTACTTC.

The J gene is TRBJ1-3, the V gene TRBV29-1, with a possible D match to TRBD1 (6 bases). Deletions cut 6 bases from V and 0 bases from J, with 12 bases between. This CDR3 contains 14 residues. Germline V gene sequence: CDR1 SQVTM, CDR2 ANQGSEA. CDR3 in amino acids: CSVTTGLSGNTIYF. CDR3 DNA sequence: TGCAGCGTGACAACAGGGCTCTCTGGAAACACCATATATTTT.

V gene TRBV19 combines with J gene TRBJ2-7; TRBD1 matches 7 bases. Germline V lookup: CDR1 LNHDA, CDR2 SQIVND (reference sequence). The trim removed 5 bases at V and 3 bases at J, leaving 13 bases unmatched. The length of the CDR3 is 16 residues. The CDR3 nucleotides are TGTGCCAGTAGTCCCCCCCGGGTTGACAGGGTCTACGAGCAGTACTTC. It encodes CASSPPRVDRVYEQYF.

The chain recombines TRBV7-3 with TRBJ2-3, with 8 bases aligning to TRBD2. Germline V gene lookup returns CDR1 SGHTA and CDR2 FQGTGA. V dropped 1 base and J dropped 4; count of bases not matched to a gene: 7. CDR3 length: 16 amino acids. The DNA for the CDR3 is TGTGCCAGCAGCTTAATGGCGGGGGGTGTAGCAGATACGCAGTATTTT. It yields the protein CASSLMAGGVADTQYF.

V and J are TRBV18 and TRBJ2-2; tentatively, D is TRBD1 (6 bases). Per the germline V gene, CDR1 is KGHSH and CDR2 is LQKENI. The CDR3 runs to 14 residues. V was trimmed by 5 bases and J by 3 bases, leaving 10 bases between them. The CDR3 region is CASSGQGYTGELFF. The DNA for the CDR3 is TGTGCCAGCTCAGGCCAGGGGTACACCGGGGAGCTGTTTTTT.

The V call is TRBV9, the J call TRBJ1-1, with a weak D call TRBD1 (5 bases). This CDR3 is 15 amino acids long. The germline V gene encodes CDR1 SGDLS and CDR2 YYNGEE. Trimming removed 0 bases at V and 0 bases at J, with 9 bases between. CDR3 sequence reads: CASSVGGVMNTEAFF. As DNA, the CDR3 is TGTGCCAGCAGCGTAGGGGGGGTTATGAACACTGAAGCTTTCTTT.

The V gene is TRBV6-6, the J gene TRBJ1-5; D is uncertain. From germline, CDR1 is MNHNY and CDR2 SVGAGI (reference sequence). The ends were cut back, 6 bases at V and 1 base at J, with 7 bases in the middle. The length of the CDR3 is 13 residues. CDR3 nucleotide sequence: TGTGCCAGCAGCGGAGGGAGCAATCAGCCCCAGCATTTT. The encoded protein is CASSGGSNQPQHF.

The chain carries TRBV4-2 and TRBJ1-6; 7 bases align to TRBD1. The CDR3 consists of 16 residues. Germline lookup yields CDR1 LGHNA and CDR2 YNFKEQ. V shed 1 base and J 5 bases; nucleotides not matched to a gene: 5. CDR3 sequence (DNA): TGTGCCAGCAGCCAAGGACAGGGAAATAATAATTCACCCCTCCACTTT. Its translation is CASSQGQGNNNSPLHF.

J is TRBJ1-6 and V is TRBV9; D not certain. The germline V and J ends were trimmed by 2 bases and 6 bases, with 12 bases remaining between them. This CDR3 spans 15 amino acids. Germline V lookup: CDR1 SGDLS, CDR2 YYNGEE. The CDR3 DNA reads TGTGCCAGCAGCGTTCATGGAGGTTCTAATTCACCCCTCCACTTT. As protein: CASSVHGGSNSPLHF.

The V call is TRBV2, the J call TRBJ2-1, with D possibly being TRBD2 (5 bases). The germline V gene has CDR1 SNHLY and CDR2 FYNNEI. CDR3 length: 17 residues. Trimming left V 2 bases short and J 0 bases short, with 14 bases between. In nucleotides, the CDR3 is TGTGCCAGCAGTGAACCTTCTGAGCGGAGCTCCTACAATGAGCAGTTCTTC. It encodes CASSEPSERSSYNEQFF. The full variable domain, its missing parts supplied by reference TRBV2 and TRBJ2-1, is EPEVTQTPSHQVTQMGQEVILRCVPISNHLYFYWYRQILGQKVEFLVSFYNNEISEKSEIFDDQFSVERPDGSNFTLKIRSTKLEDSAMYFCASSEPSERSSYNEQFFGPGTRLTVL.

V usage is TRBV10-3 and J usage is TRBJ2-2; 9 bases are shared with TRBD2. The V and J ends lost 10 bases and 2 bases, in that order; junction bases with no gene match: 8. Germline CDR1 is ENHRY and CDR2 is SYGVKD. This CDR3 is 15 amino acids long. Here the CDR3 DNA reads TGTGCCAGCCGGGGCGGGGGGGCTAACACCGGGGAGCTGTTTTTT. Its protein product is CASRGGGANTGELFF.

The chain employs TRBV28 and TRBJ2-3, with D maybe TRBD2 (6 bases). Germline V lookup: CDR1 MDHEN, CDR2 SYDVKM. The CDR3 runs to 15 residues. The ends were cut back, 2 bases at V and 5 bases at J, with 14 bases in the middle. In DNA form, the CDR3 reads TGTGCCAGCAGTTTAAATACGGGAGCGGGAGATACGCAGTATTTT. Encoded protein: CASSLNTGAGDTQYF.

This chain connects TRBV7-8 to TRBJ2-7, with D maybe TRBD1 (6 bases). The V gene's germline CDR1 is SGHVS and CDR2 FQNEAQ. V lost 5 bases and J 7 bases, leaving 15 bases between the germline ends. The CDR3 is made up of 13 amino acids. The CDR3 is CASSQTTGPEQYF. The CDR3 DNA follows: TGTGCCAGCAGCCAGACGACAGGCCCGGAGCAGTACTTC.